These T cell receptor beta chains were read from a single sample in a study of beta chain features in type 1 diabetes. Here immunoSEQ multiplex PCR was the method, and the copy in TCRdb shows in-frame clones only, minus some. This table has some 230,000 clones, over 8.5% appearing once. The source material was naive CD4+ T cells from blood. The source of these receptors is a woman under 30 in good health. Each CDR3 is given without its conserved first and last residue.

TRBJ1-6 TRBV5-1 ASSLGRGNSPLH
TRBJ1-2 TRBV5-4 ASSLATGAANYGYT
TRBJ2-3 TRBV27 ASSSAGFTDTQY
TRBJ2-7 TRBV5-1 ASSLSSPSGEQY
TRBJ2-2 TRBV7-2 ASSLGSGGYTGELF
TRBJ2-7 TRBV28 ASSLVRSEQY
TRBJ2-1 TRBV29-1 SVEDRGPYNEQF
TRBJ1-3 TRBV9 ASSVGGQRPGNTIY
TRBJ2-5 TRBV5-1 ASSLGASETQY
TRBJ2-1 TRBV5-1 ASSLQGLYNEQF
TRBJ2-2 TRBV7-3 ASSLVVSGELF